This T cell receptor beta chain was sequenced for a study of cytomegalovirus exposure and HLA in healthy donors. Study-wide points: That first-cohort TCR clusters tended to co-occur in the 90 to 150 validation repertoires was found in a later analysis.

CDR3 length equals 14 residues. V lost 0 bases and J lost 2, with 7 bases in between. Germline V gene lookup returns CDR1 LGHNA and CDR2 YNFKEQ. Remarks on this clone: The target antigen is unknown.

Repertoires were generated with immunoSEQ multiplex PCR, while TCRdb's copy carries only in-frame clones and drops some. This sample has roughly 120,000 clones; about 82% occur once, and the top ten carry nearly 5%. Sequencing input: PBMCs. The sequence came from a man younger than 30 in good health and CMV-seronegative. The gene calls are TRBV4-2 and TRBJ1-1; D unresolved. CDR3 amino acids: CASSQDVRNTEAFF. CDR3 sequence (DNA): TGTGCCAGCAGCCAAGACGTGAGAAACACTGAAGCTTTCTTT.